The 25 T cell receptor beta chains listed next were all sequenced from one sample in a study of identical twins. TCRdb reprocessed the 5' RACE reads with MiXCR, giving one entry per CDR3 protein. This table has about 890,000 distinct CDR3 sequences, about 12% appearing once. This sample was also put to use in a study of yellow fever vaccine responses in identical twins.

Sequencing was performed on PBMCs. The receptor set was obtained from a woman between 18 and 29 years old in good health.

A few counts support this clonotype. This chain uses TRBV6-1 with TRBJ1-6, with 10 bases identical to TRBD1. CDR1 MNHNS and CDR2 SASEGT come from the germline V gene. V trimming: 10 bases; J trimming: 8 bases; junction bases outside the gene matches: 5. The CDR3 sequence is 13 residues long. CDR3 region: CATSGQGYSPLHF. The CDR3 DNA follows: TGTGCCACCTCGGGACAGGGGTATTCACCCCTCCACTTT.

This sequence joins TRBV9 and TRBJ2-3; 7 bases match TRBD1. Per the germline V gene, CDR1 is SGDLS and CDR2 is YYNGEE. This CDR3 region has 16 residues. With 6 bases clipped from V and 2 bases from J, the junction kept 12 bases outside the gene matches. The CDR3 loop reads CASTVRTGESTDTQYF. CDR3 bases: TGTGCCAGCACCGTCAGGACAGGAGAATCCACAGATACGCAGTATTTT.

This rearrangement joins TRBV28 to TRBJ2-7, with D tentatively TRBD1 or TRBD2 (5 bases each). Trimming removed 3 bases at V and 5 bases at J, with 14 bases between. Germline CDR1 and CDR2: MDHEN and SYDVKM. The CDR3 loop spans 14 amino acids. The CDR3 DNA reads TGTGCCAGCAGTTTCACCCGAGGGGCCAACGAGCAGTACGTC. This sequence encodes CASSFTRGANEQYV.

This clonotype was observed at least ten times. V gene TRBV5-6 combines with J gene TRBJ1-5; D is perhaps TRBD1 (6 bases). From germline, CDR1 is SGHDT and CDR2 YYEEEE. The V end was cut by 4 bases, the J end by 0 bases, with 26 bases between. CDR3 size: 20 residues. The CDR3 DNA reads TGTGCCAGCAGCCCGCTTACCGGGACACCTCTACCTAATAGCAATCAGCCCCAGCATTTT. This gives the protein CASSPLTGTPLPNSNQPQHF.

The CDR3 region has the DNA TGCAGTGCTAGAGATCCCGGGACAGGGGTCAATCAGCCCCAGCATTTT. The encoded protein is CSARDPGTGVNQPQHF. This rearrangement joins TRBV20-1 to TRBJ1-5; 10 nucleotides agree with TRBD1. The CDR3 extends over 16 amino acids. V trimming: 0 bases; J trimming: 3 bases; junction bases outside the gene matches: 5. From germline, CDR1 is DFQATT and CDR2 SNEGSKA (reference sequence).

This chain links TRBV5-5 with TRBJ2-3, with TRBD2 identical over 9 bases. CDR1 is SGHKS, CDR2 YYEKEE, per germline (reference sequence). The CDR3 spans 14 residues. V lost 4 bases and J lost 5; bases outside the gene matches: 5. DNA of the CDR3: TGTGCCAGCAGCCCTAGCGGGAAGATAGATACGCAGTATTTT. This gives the protein CASSPSGKIDTQYF.

J is TRBJ2-5 and V is TRBV28, with 13 bases lining up with TRBD2. Trimming at V came to 5 bases and at J to 5 bases, leaving 5 bases not matched to a gene. Looked up from germline, CDR1 is MDHEN and CDR2 is SYDVKM. The length of the CDR3 is 15 residues. In DNA form, the CDR3 reads TGTGCCAGCAGTCGAGGGACTAGCGGGATGGAGACCCAGTACTTC. It yields the protein CASSRGTSGMETQYF.

This clonotype was picked up many times. V is TRBV5-6 and J is TRBJ2-7; either TRBD1 or TRBD2 may supply D (5 bases each). V shed 4 bases and J shed 5 bases, with 25 bases lying between them. This CDR3 is built from 17 residues. CDR1 and CDR2 from the germline V gene are SGHDT and YYEEEE. This CDR3 reads CASSTVGVYRIIDEQYF. The CDR3 DNA sequence: TGTGCCAGCAGCACCGTCGGGGTGTACAGGATTATCGACGAGCAGTACTTC.

The CDR3 region has the DNA TGTGCCAGCACCTTGACGGGTAGCTCTGGGGCCAACGTCCTGACTTTC. Translated: CASTLTGSSGANVLTF. The chain has TRBV28 and TRBJ2-6; D is unclear. The CDR3 is 16 residues long. Germline CDR1 reads MDHEN; CDR2 reads SYDVKM. Trimming pared 7 bases from V and 0 bases from J, leaving 13 bases between.

In this sample, this clonotype turned up a few times. J is TRBJ2-1 and V is TRBV28; 8 positions agree with TRBD1. This CDR3 has 17 residues. Losses at the gene ends were 4 bases for V and 6 bases for J; bases not matched to a gene: 14. Germline CDR1 reads MDHEN; CDR2 reads SYDVKM. DNA of the CDR3: TGTGCCAGCAGTTACTCAGGGGGCCCACCAAGGGGCAATGAGCAGTTCTTC. This sequence encodes CASSYSGGPPRGNEQFF.

This chain uses TRBV5-1 with TRBJ2-1; 7 positions match TRBD1. The CDR3 consists of 16 residues. The germline V gene has CDR1 SGHRS and CDR2 YFSETQ. J was trimmed by 5 bases and V by 4 bases; bases with no gene match: 12. The CDR3 DNA sequence: TGCGCCAGCAGCACAGGGGACCTTCCTAGGGACAATGAGCAGTTCTTC. Translating it yields CASSTGDLPRDNEQFF.

The chain links TRBV15 to TRBJ2-1, with 8 nucleotides matching TRBD1. This CDR3 region has 16 residues. V was clipped by 0 bases and J by 4 bases; unmatched bases: 5. The germline V gene encodes CDR1 LNHNV and CDR2 YYDKDF (reference sequence). CDR3 in DNA: TGTGCCACCAGCAGAGATGGCACAGGGGGGTACAATGAGCAGTTCTTC. Protein: CATSRDGTGGYNEQFF. The entire variable domain, with the rest obtained from reference TRBV15 and TRBJ2-1, is as follows: DAMVIQNPRYQVTQFGKPVTLSCSQTLNHNVMYWYQQKSSQAPKLLFHYYDKDFNNEADTPDNFQSRRPNTSFCFLDIRSPGLGDTAMYLCATSRDGTGGYNEQFFGPGTRLTVL.

In its sample, this clonotype was seen many times. The chain joins TRBV15 to TRBJ2-3; 11 nucleotides align to TRBD2. The CDR3 is made up of 17 amino acids. Trimming at V came to 6 bases and at J to 7 bases, leaving 15 bases not matched to a gene. The germline CDR1 and CDR2 sequences are LNHNV and YYDKDF (reference sequence). In DNA form, the CDR3 reads TGTGCCACCAGTCGACTAGCGGGACCGGGGGTCCTTAATACGCAGTATTTT. It codes for CATSRLAGPGVLNTQYF.

The chain couples TRBV7-8 to TRBJ2-7; tentatively, D is TRBD2 (6 bases). CDR3 length: 15 amino acids. V was trimmed by 1 base and J by 7 bases, leaving 17 bases between them. Germline values: CDR1 SGHVS, CDR2 FQNEAQ. CDR3 amino acids: CASSLVLRGAEEQYF. The CDR3 nucleotides read TGTGCCAGCAGCTTAGTGTTGCGGGGCGCGGAAGAGCAGTACTTC.

V is TRBV5-1 and J is TRBJ2-1; no definite D call. CDR3 length: 14 amino acids. Germline CDR1 and CDR2: SGHRS and YFSETQ. V gave up 0 bases and J gave up 2 bases, with 6 bases separating them. The chain's CDR3 is CASSLDATYNEQFF. The DNA for the CDR3 is TGCGCCAGCAGCTTGGATGCTACCTACAATGAGCAGTTCTTC.

This clonotype was counted between two and nine times. V usage is TRBV28 and J usage is TRBJ2-5, with D possibly TRBD1 on 6 matching bases. The CDR3 contains 13 residues. Germline lookup yields CDR1 MDHEN and CDR2 SYDVKM. Trimming stripped 10 bases from V and 5 bases from J, with 17 bases between. The CDR3 reads CATYTGIGETQYF. The CDR3 DNA reads as TGTGCCACCTATACAGGGATTGGGGAGACCCAGTACTTC.

This clonotype has only a few counts. The chain carries TRBV9 and TRBJ2-3, with no clear D. V was cut by 0 bases and J by 2 bases, with 4 bases left in between. The CDR3 runs 13 residues. The germline gives CDR1 SGDLS, CDR2 YYNGEE. This CDR3 reads CASSVGLTDTQYF. The CDR3 bases are TGTGCCAGCAGCGTAGGCCTCACAGATACGCAGTATTTT.

V is TRBV9 and J is TRBJ1-2; weak D call: TRBD1 (6 bases). The germline V and J ends were trimmed by 5 bases and 0 bases, with 11 bases remaining between them. The germline gives CDR1 SGDLS, CDR2 YYNGEE. The CDR3 loop spans 14 amino acids. Here the CDR3 DNA reads TGTGCCAGCAGGAGACAGGATACTAACTATGGCTACACCTTC. Encoded protein: CASRRQDTNYGYTF.

This clonotype was counted a few times. This chain connects TRBV4-1 to TRBJ2-7, with 7 bases fitting TRBD2. CDR3 length equals 16 residues. V lost 0 bases and J lost 3; bases outside the gene matches: 8. Germline V CDR1 and CDR2: MGHRA, YSYEKL. For the CDR3, the DNA is TGCGCCAGCAGCCAAGATCCGCCCGGGGGGTTCTACGAGCAGTACTTC. The encoded protein is CASSQDPPGGFYEQYF.

A few counts support this clonotype. This rearrangement joins TRBV7-9 to TRBJ2-2, with D uncertain. This CDR3 has 15 residues. The ends were cut back, 3 bases at V and 5 bases at J, with 13 bases in the middle. Germline loops: CDR1 SEHNR, CDR2 FQNEAQ (reference sequence). CDR3 nucleotide sequence: TGTGCCAGCAGCTTCAACCCCCATGTAACCGGGGAGCTGTTTTTT. Its translation: CASSFNPHVTGELFF.

The chain employs TRBV28 and TRBJ2-2, with D perhaps being TRBD1 or TRBD2 (5 bases each). Germline CDR1 and CDR2: MDHEN and SYDVKM. The V end was cut by 6 bases, the J end by 8 bases, with 22 bases between. The CDR3 consists of 16 residues. In DNA, the CDR3 is TGTGCCAGCAGATCCCCTCCCATTAAGAGGGGTGGGGAGCTGTTTTTT. Protein sequence: CASRSPPIKRGGELFF.

The chain joins TRBV5-5 to TRBJ2-1, with TRBD1 matching 7 bases. Germline trimming cut 0 bases from V and 2 bases from J; bases unmatched to any gene: 2. CDR1 and CDR2 (germline): SGHKS, YYEKEE (reference sequence). The CDR3 has 15 amino acids. In DNA, the CDR3 is TGTGCCAGCAGCTTGGAACAGGGGACCTACAATGAGCAGTTCTTC. It specifies CASSLEQGTYNEQFF.

The chain employs TRBV5-1 and TRBJ2-7; 15 bases are shared with TRBD2. The CDR3 has 17 amino acids. V shed 4 bases, J shed 5 bases, and the junction held 10 bases outside the gene matches. Germline CDR1 is SGHRS and CDR2 is YFSETQ. The CDR3 loop is CASSRGLAGGLLDEQYF. In DNA, the CDR3 is TGCGCCAGCAGCAGAGGACTAGCGGGAGGGCTTTTGGACGAGCAGTACTTC.

This clonotype was observed a few times. V and J are TRBV24-1 and TRBJ2-3; D is possibly TRBD2 (6 bases). V gave up 5 bases and J gave up 1 base, with 9 bases separating them. CDR3 length equals 14 residues. Per the germline V gene, CDR1 is KGHDR and CDR2 is SFDVKD. CDR3 sequence (DNA): TGTGCCACCAGTGTCGGGGGTGGCACAGATACGCAGTATTTT. It yields the protein CATSVGGGTDTQYF.

At least ten counts were recorded for this clonotype. This chain links TRBV5-1 with TRBJ1-2, with a tentative D call TRBD1 (6 bases). Germline-derived CDR1 and CDR2 are SGHRS and YFSETQ. CDR3 size: 15 residues. V shed 4 bases and J shed 2 bases, with 15 bases lying between them. CDR3 DNA: TGCGCCAGCAGCGAGCGACAGGCCTTAAACTATGGCTACACCTTC. Its protein is CASSERQALNYGYTF.